One and the same sample provided the 5 T cell receptor beta chains below, sequenced in a study of neurological immune-mediated disorders. TCRdb fed the 5' RACE reads into MiXCR, producing one record per CDR3 protein. The sample shows 30,000 to 35,000 distinct CDR3 sequences, roughly 23% of them seen only once. The sequenced material came from CD4+ T cells from blood. The source is a man in his forties or fifties with HTLV-1-associated myelopathy (HAM/TSP).

This rearrangement joins TRBV3-1 to TRBJ1-5; TRBD1 might be the D (6 bases). The germline V gene encodes CDR1 LGHDT and CDR2 YNNKEL (reference sequence). V was shortened by 1 base and J by 2 bases, with 9 bases between the two germline ends. The CDR3 is 15 residues long. Here the CDR3 reads CASSQGGQGNQPQHF. The DNA of the CDR3 is TGTGCCAGCAGCCAAGGGGGGCAGGGCAATCAGCCCCAGCATTTT.

Many counts were recorded for this clonotype. The rearrangement links TRBV2 to TRBJ2-7; 8 bases are shared with TRBD2. V was pared by 3 bases and J by 4 bases, with 8 bases of the junction left unmatched. From germline, CDR1 is SNHLY and CDR2 FYNNEI. This CDR3 has 15 amino acids. CDR3 sequence reads: CASSEGPGGLYEQYF. The CDR3 DNA follows: TGTGCCAGCAGTGAGGGGCCGGGGGGGTTGTACGAGCAGTACTTC.

Ten or more counts support this clonotype. The rearrangement links TRBV7-2 to TRBJ1-1; a possible D gene is TRBD1 (6 bases). Trimming shortened V by 3 bases and J by 2 bases, and 13 bases separated the two germline ends. This CDR3 region has 15 residues. CDR1 SGHTA and CDR2 FQGNSA come from the germline V gene. CDR3 protein: CASSLEGGINTEAFF. DNA of the CDR3: TGTGCCAGCAGCTTGGAGGGGGGAATCAACACTGAAGCTTTCTTT.

This clonotype was counted at least ten times. CDR3 amino acids: CSARGGSLSGEQYF. CDR3 bases: TGCAGTGCTAGGGGCGGGAGTCTCTCGGGGGAGCAGTACTTC. J is TRBJ2-7 and V is TRBV20-1; 7 bases match TRBD2. Germline assignment: CDR1 DFQATT and CDR2 SNEGSKA (reference sequence). Trimming at V came to 3 bases and at J to 7 bases, leaving 12 bases not matched to a gene. CDR3 size: 14 residues.

As to this clonotype: An end of the junction does not agree with germline; a read error may underlie this. The chain employs TRBV27 and TRBJ1-2, with unresolved D. There are 13 residues in the CDR3. Germline V gene lookup returns CDR1 MNHEY and CDR2 SMNVEV (reference sequence). CDR3 residues: CSSSWAPNYGYTF. CDR3 nucleotide sequence: TGTTCCAGCAGTTGGGCCCCTAACTATGGCTACACATTC.